Listed below are T cell receptor beta chains from one sample, sequenced in a study of graft-versus-host responses after intestinal transplantation. Only in-frame clones appear in the TCRdb table, and some are missing; sequencing was by immunoSEQ multiplex PCR. In the table there are about 27,000 clones, 82% of which are singletons. Their antigens are not known. Sequencing was performed on unstimulated CD4+ T cells sorted from spleen or lymph node cells, taken before intestinal transplant. The receptors were gathered from a human donor who received an intestinal transplant. The CDR3 runs from the conserved cysteine through the conserved F or W. D genes are given only for firm matches. Clone size is shown for a subset of rows, as once, few, many or a class of expanded clone.

>TRBJ2-7|TRBV11-2|NA|NA|14
CASSSRILPYEQYF
TGTGCCAGCAGCTCTCGAATCCTCCCCTACGAGCAGTACTTC
>TRBJ2-1|TRBV18|TRBD2|NA|16
CASSPPPGRAGNEQFF
TGTGCCAGCTCACCACCTCCCGGGAGGGCCGGTAATGAGCAGTTCTTC
>TRBJ2-3|TRBV4-2|TRBD2|NA|18
CASSHPLLAGGRTDTQYF
TGTGCCAGCAGCCACCCCCTTCTAGCGGGGGGACGCACAGATACGCAGTATTTT
>TRBJ1-1|TRBV6-6|NA|NA|15
CASTRIGGMNTEAFF
TGTGCCAGCACCCGGATAGGAGGCATGAACACTGAAGCTTTCTTT
>TRBJ2-3|TRBV9|NA|once|12
CASSAHTDTQYF
TGTGCCAGCAGCGCCCACACAGATACGCAGTATTTT
>TRBJ2-1|TRBV15|NA|NA|16
CATSRDGLFGANEQFF
TGTGCCACCAGCAGAGATGGCCTGTTTGGGGCCAATGAGCAGTTCTTC
>TRBJ1-2|TRBV7-6|TRBD1|NA|17
CASSLDLVQGQDYGYTF
TGTGCCAGCAGCTTAGATTTGGTCCAAGGACAGGACTATGGCTACACCTTC
>TRBJ2-3|TRBV19|TRBD2|NA|16
CASSRGVGLGTDTQYF
TGTGCCAGTAGTCGGGGGGTGGGACTAGGCACAGATACGCAGTATTTT
>TRBJ1-4|TRBV9|NA|NA|13
CASSVAGDEKLFF
TGTGCCAGCAGCGTAGCAGGGGATGAAAAACTGTTTTTT
>TRBJ1-3|TRBV6-1|NA|NA|14
CASTPWAGGNTIYF
TGTGCCAGCACCCCGTGGGCAGGTGGAAACACCATATATTTT
>TRBJ2-7|TRBV5-1|TRBD2|NA|14
CASSLASGSYEQYF
TGCGCCAGCAGCTTGGCTAGCGGCTCCTACGAGCAGTACTTC
>TRBJ2-3|TRBV7-9|NA|NA|16
CASSVANSAYTDTQYF
TGTGCCAGCAGCGTAGCGAACAGCGCTTACACAGATACGCAGTATTTT
>TRBJ1-1|TRBV7-2|NA|NA|15
CASSSRGGEGFLAFF
TGTGCCAGCAGCTCGCGGGGGGGCGAAGGTTTTTTAGCTTTCTTT
>TRBJ2-7|TRBV7-3|TRBD2|NA|15
CASSQGIAGGDEQYF
TGTGCCAGCTCTCAAGGGATAGCGGGAGGTGACGAGCAGTACTTC
>TRBJ2-5|TRBV7-8|TRBD1|few|17
CASSPPGQGARGETQYF
TGTGCCAGCAGCCCACCGGGACAGGGGGCTCGCGGAGAGACCCAGTACTTC
>TRBJ2-7|TRBV18|TRBD1|NA|15
CASSPRQGGASEQYF
TGTGCCAGCTCACCGAGACAGGGTGGCGCCTCCGAGCAGTACTTC
>TRBJ2-2|TRBV7-3|NA|NA|16
CASSLQGPANTGELFF
TGTGCCAGCAGCTTACAGGGTCCCGCGAACACCGGGGAGCTGTTTTTT
>TRBJ2-6|TRBV5-1|TRBD2|NA|17
CASSLLNSGSGANVLTF
TGCGCCAGCAGCTTGCTGAATAGCGGGAGTGGGGCCAACGTCCTGACTTTC
>TRBJ2-7|TRBV27|TRBD2|few|16
CATKGPLSGSLYEQYF
TGTGCCACCAAAGGGCCACTTAGCGGGAGCCTCTACGAGCAGTACTTC
>TRBJ2-3|TRBV29-1|TRBD1|NA|14
CSVPRTGFTDTQYF
TGCAGCGTACCTAGGACAGGGTTCACAGATACGCAGTATTTT
>TRBJ2-5|TRBV2|NA|NA|14
CACYRTTLQETQYF
TGTGCCTGCTATCGGACCACCCTACAAGAGACCCAGTACTTC
>TRBJ1-1|TRBV19|NA|NA|11
CASSRGAEAFF
TGTGCCAGTAGTAGGGGGGCTGAAGCTTTCTTT
>TRBJ2-7|TRBV5-6|NA|NA|15
CASSLSRVVLYEQYF
TGTGCCAGCAGCTTGAGCAGGGTCGTCCTTTACGAGCAGTACTTC
>TRBJ2-5|TRBV15|NA|NA|13
CATSRGGQETQYF
TGTGCCACCAGCAGAGGCGGTCAAGAGACCCAGTACTTC
>TRBJ2-1|TRBV20-1|NA|NA|11
CSAEEGNEQFF
TGCAGTGCCGAAGAGGGGAATGAGCAGTTCTTC
>TRBJ2-2|TRBV7-8|TRBD2|NA|16
CASTRLAGAVNGELFF
TGTGCCAGCACCCGACTAGCGGGAGCCGTCAACGGGGAGCTGTTTTTT
>TRBJ1-5|TRBV19|TRBD1|NA|15
CASSITGTGNQPQHF
TGTGCCAGTAGTATTACCGGGACAGGGAATCAGCCCCAGCATTTT
>TRBJ1-2|TRBV5-5|NA|few|14
CASSLARAAYGYTF
TGTGCCAGCAGCTTGGCCAGGGCCGCTTATGGCTACACCTTC
>TRBJ2-3|TRBV7-9|NA|NA|16
CASSPRILTSTDTQYF
TGTGCCAGCAGCCCCCGGATCTTAACCAGCACAGATACGCAGTATTTT
>TRBJ1-5|TRBV6-5|TRBD1|NA|14
CASSYRGRGQPQHF
TGTGCCAGCAGTTACAGGGGGCGCGGACAGCCCCAGCATTTT
>TRBJ1-5|TRBV2|NA|NA|14
CASSDGVSNQPQHF
TGTGCCAGCAGTGATGGGGTTAGCAATCAGCCCCAGCATTTT
>TRBJ2-7|TRBV10-1|TRBD1|NA|14
CASSEGDRVYEQYF
TGCGCCAGCAGTGAAGGGGACAGGGTCTACGAGCAGTACTTC
>TRBJ2-4|TRBV10-3|NA|once|13
CAISATSKNIQYF
TGTGCCATCAGTGCAACTAGTAAAAACATTCAGTACTTC
>TRBJ2-5|TRBV7-6|NA|NA|14
CASSSQKEPETQYF
TGTGCCAGCAGCTCCCAGAAAGAGCCAGAGACCCAGTACTTC
>TRBJ2-7|TRBV7-9|NA|NA|17
CASSLPSKGHSSYEQYF
TGTGCCAGCAGCTTACCCTCCAAGGGACACAGCTCCTACGAGCAGTACTTC
>TRBJ2-7|TRBV7-9|NA|NA|14
CASSLVPTSYEQYF
TGTGCCAGCAGCTTAGTCCCAACGTCCTACGAGCAGTACTTC
>TRBJ1-2|TRBV11-2|NA|NA|12
CASSLDSYGYTF
TGTGCCAGCAGCTTAGACAGCTATGGCTACACCTTC
>TRBJ1-2|TRBV5-1|NA|NA|13
CASSLLGSGGYTF
TGCGCCAGCAGCTTGTTGGGTTCTGGTGGCTACACCTTC
>TRBJ2-1|TRBV28|TRBD2|NA|16
CASRDGTTLSHNEQFF
TGTGCCAGCAGGGACGGGACTACTCTCAGTCACAATGAGCAGTTCTTC
>TRBJ2-1|TRBV11-2|TRBD2|few|16
CASSLGGLAGYNEQFF
TGTGCCAGCAGCTTAGGGGGACTAGCGGGGTACAATGAGCAGTTCTTC
>TRBJ2-7|TRBV19|NA|NA|13
CASSKDGSYEQYF
TGTGCCAGTAGTAAAGACGGATCCTACGAGCAGTACTTC
>TRBJ2-7|TRBV5-1|NA|NA|15
CASSSDYGPLYEQYF
TGCGCCAGCAGTTCTGACTACGGGCCTCTCTACGAGCAGTACTTC
>TRBJ2-4|TRBV5-4|NA|NA|14
CASSLSGSSDIQYF
TGTGCCAGCAGCTTATCCGGGAGTTCGGACATTCAGTACTTC
>TRBJ2-1|TRBV9|TRBD2|NA|15
CASSVGASGRNEQFF
TGTGCCAGCAGCGTAGGGGCTAGCGGGAGAAATGAGCAGTTCTTC
>TRBJ2-7|TRBV7-2|NA|NA|12
CASSKSSYEQYF
TGTGCCAGCAGCAAGAGCTCCTACGAGCAGTACTTC
>TRBJ2-2|TRBV7-3|NA|NA|16
CASSLQGPANTGELFF
TGTGCCAGCAGCCTACAGGGCCCCGCGAACACCGGGGAGCTGTTTTTT
>TRBJ2-6|TRBV6-1|TRBD2|NA|20
CASSEARLAGGNSGANVLTF
TGTGCCAGCAGTGAAGCGCGTTTAGCGGGGGGCAACTCTGGGGCCAACGTCCTGACTTTC
>TRBJ2-3|TRBV4-2|NA|NA|16
CASSQEIGVGRDTQYF
TGTGCCAGCAGCCAAGAAATAGGGGTGGGCAGAGATACGCAGTATTTT
>TRBJ2-5|TRBV5-4|TRBD2|NA|17
CASSLPRLAGGQETQYF
TGTGCCAGCAGCTTGCCCCGGTTAGCGGGGGGCCAAGAGACCCAGTACTTC
>TRBJ2-2|TRBV6-6|NA|NA|14
CASSYSQGTGELFF
TGTGCCAGCAGTTACTCGCAGGGCACCGGGGAGCTGTTTTTT
>TRBJ1-5|TRBV28|NA|NA|16
CASSPELGLGNQPQHF
TGTGCCAGCAGTCCCGAATTGGGTCTGGGCAATCAGCCCCAGCATTTT
>TRBJ2-5|TRBV21-1|NA|NA|17
CASSKARRRGAQETQYF
TGTGCCAGCAGCAAAGCGCGACGGCGGGGGGCCCAAGAGACCCAGTACTTC
>TRBJ2-7|TRBV4-1|TRBD2|NA|18
CASSQYLRTSGRAYEQYF
TGCGCCAGCAGCCAATACCTAAGGACTAGCGGGAGGGCGTACGAGCAGTACTTC
>TRBJ1-4|TRBV28|NA|NA|16
CASSSRDAGGGEKLFF
TGTGCCAGCAGTTCCCGGGACGCCGGAGGGGGTGAAAAACTGTTTTTT
>TRBJ1-5|TRBV19|TRBD1|NA|15
CASSRPGQGNQPQHF
TGTGCCAGTAGTAGACCCGGACAGGGCAATCAGCCCCAGCATTTT